The source of this T cell receptor (beta chain) is a study of T-cell reconstitution after alpha-beta-depleted transplantation in children. The length of the CDR3 is 13 residues. V lost 8 bases and J lost 4; bases outside the gene matches: 2. The TCRbeta library incorporated unique molecular identifiers. TCRdb ran MiXCR on the PCR reads and lists one entry per CDR3 protein. The sample lists 130,000 to 150,000 distinct CDR3 sequences, 8.8% occurring once. This clonotype was counted ten times or more. J is TRBJ1-6 and V is TRBV12-3 or TRBV12-4; 7 bases map to TRBD1. The sequenced sample was PBMCs, mostly from graft donor cells, obtained 180 days after TCRalphabeta/CD19-depleted stem cell transplant. This sequence originates from a female patient aged 2 to 10 who had a stem cell transplant for congenital amegakaryocytic thrombocytopenia, so the T cells may come from the graft donor. The CDR3 DNA is TGTGCCAGCGCGGGACAGTATAATTCACCCCTCCACTTT. Amino acid sequence: CASAGQYNSPLHF.